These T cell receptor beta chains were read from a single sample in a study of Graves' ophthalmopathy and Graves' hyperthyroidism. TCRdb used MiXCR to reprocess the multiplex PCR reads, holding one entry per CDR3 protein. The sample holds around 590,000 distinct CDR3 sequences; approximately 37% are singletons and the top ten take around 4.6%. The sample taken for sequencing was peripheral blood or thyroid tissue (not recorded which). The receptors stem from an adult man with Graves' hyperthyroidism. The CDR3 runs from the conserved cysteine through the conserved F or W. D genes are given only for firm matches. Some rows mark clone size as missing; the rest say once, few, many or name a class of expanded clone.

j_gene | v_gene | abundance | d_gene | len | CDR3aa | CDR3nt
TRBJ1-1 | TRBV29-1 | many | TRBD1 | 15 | CSVQPPQGAPGEAFF | TGCAGCGTCCAACCTCCTCAGGGGGCGCCTGGTGAAGCTTTCTTT
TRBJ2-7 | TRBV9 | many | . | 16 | CASSAKDRVYPYEQYF | TGTGCCAGCAGCGCCAAAGACAGAGTTTATCCCTACGAGCAGTACTTC
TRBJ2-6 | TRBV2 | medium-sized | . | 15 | CASSPRGNGANVLTF | TGTGCCAGCAGCCCCAGGGGAAATGGGGCCAACGTCCTGACTTTC
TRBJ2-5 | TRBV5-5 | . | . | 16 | CASSSDAGYSQETQYF | TGTGCCAGCAGCTCAGACGCGGGATACAGCCAAGAGACCCAGTACTTC
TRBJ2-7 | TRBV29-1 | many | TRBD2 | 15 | CSVSLAGGPSYEQYF | TGCAGCGTAAGCTTAGCGGGAGGGCCCTCCTACGAGCAGTACTTC
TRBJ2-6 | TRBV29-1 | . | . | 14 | CSVADPSGANVLTF | TGCAGCGTTGCAGACCCCTCTGGGGCCAACGTCCTGACTTTC
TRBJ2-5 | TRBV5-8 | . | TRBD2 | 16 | CASSSGLAGAKETQYF | TGTGCCAGCAGCTCCGGACTAGCGGGGGCCAAAGAGACCCAGTACTTC
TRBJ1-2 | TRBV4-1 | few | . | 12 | CASSQDNIGYTF | TGCGCCAGCAGCCAAGATAATATAGGCTACACCTTC
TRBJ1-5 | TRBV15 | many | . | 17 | CATSSLALGNSNQPQHF | TGTGCCACCAGCAGCCTTGCCCTCGGGAATAGCAATCAGCCCCAGCATTTT
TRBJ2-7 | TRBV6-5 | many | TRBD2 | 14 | CASSATSGPYEQYF | TGTGCCAGCAGTGCCACTAGCGGGCCTTACGAGCAGTACTTC
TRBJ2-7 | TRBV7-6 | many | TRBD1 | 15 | CASSTDPGTGEEQYF | TGTGCCAGCAGTACCGATCCCGGGACAGGGGAAGAGCAGTACTTC
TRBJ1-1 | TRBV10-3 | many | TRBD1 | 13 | CASRTGAGTEAFF | TGTGCCTCCCGGACAGGGGCCGGCACTGAAGCTTTCTTT
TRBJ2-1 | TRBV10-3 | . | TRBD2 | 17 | CAISERLAGSSYNEQFF | TGTGCCATCAGTGAAAGACTAGCGGGCAGCTCCTACAATGAGCAGTTCTTC
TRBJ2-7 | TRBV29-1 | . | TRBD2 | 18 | CSAKRGAGWVISSYEQYF | TGCAGCGCCAAGCGGGGGGCAGGGTGGGTAATAAGCTCCTACGAGCAGTACTTC
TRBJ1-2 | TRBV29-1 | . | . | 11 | CSSLGVSGYTF | TGCAGCAGTTTAGGGGTCAGTGGCTACACCTTC
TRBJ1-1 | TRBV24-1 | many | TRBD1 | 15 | CATSSTGWGRTEAFF | TGTGCCACCAGTTCGACAGGGTGGGGGCGAACTGAAGCTTTCTTT
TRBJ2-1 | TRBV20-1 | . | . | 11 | CSASLGNEQFF | TGCAGTGCTAGTCTGGGAAATGAGCAGTTCTTC
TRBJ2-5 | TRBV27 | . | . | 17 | CASSPGATGVMGETQYF | TGTGCCAGCAGTCCTGGTGCGACGGGGGTTATGGGAGAGACCCAGTACTTC
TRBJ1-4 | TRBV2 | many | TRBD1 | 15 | CASTLDRGPNEKLFF | TGTGCCAGCACTCTTGACAGGGGGCCCAATGAAAAACTGTTTTTT
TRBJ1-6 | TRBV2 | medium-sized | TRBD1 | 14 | CASSGQGANSPLHF | TGTGCCAGCAGTGGACAGGGGGCCAACTCACCCCTCCACTTT
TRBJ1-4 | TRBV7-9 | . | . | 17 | CASSFFGLGRDNEKLFF | TGTGCCAGCAGTTTTTTCGGGTTAGGCAGGGATAATGAAAAACTGTTTTTT
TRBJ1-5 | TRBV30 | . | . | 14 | CAWRDEYSNQPQHF | TGTGCCTGGCGGGACGAGTATAGCAATCAGCCCCAGCATTTT
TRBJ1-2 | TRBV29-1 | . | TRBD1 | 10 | CSDTGGGYTF | TGCAGCGACACAGGGGGCGGCTACACCTTC
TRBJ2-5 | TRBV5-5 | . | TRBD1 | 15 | CASSRTGVQLETQYF | TGTGCCAGCAGCCGGACAGGGGTTCAATTGGAGACCCAGTACTTC
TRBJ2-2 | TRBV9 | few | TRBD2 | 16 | CASSVVGLVNTGELFF | TGTGCCAGCAGCGTAGTGGGACTAGTGAACACCGGGGAGCTGTTTTTT
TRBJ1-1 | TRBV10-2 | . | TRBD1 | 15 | CASLLRDRGDTEAFF | TGCGCCAGTCTATTACGGGACAGGGGGGACACTGAAGCTTTCTTC
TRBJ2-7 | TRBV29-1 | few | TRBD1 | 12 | CSVAETGAEQYF | TGCAGCGTTGCAGAGACAGGGGCCGAGCAGTACTTC
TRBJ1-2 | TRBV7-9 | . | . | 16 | CASSSLGAQGIYGYTF | TGTGCCAGCAGTTCATTAGGGGCTCAGGGAATCTATGGCTACACCTTC
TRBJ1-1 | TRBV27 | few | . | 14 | CASSLSRGYTEAFF | TGTGCCAGCAGTTTATCGAGGGGATACACTGAAGCTTTCTTT
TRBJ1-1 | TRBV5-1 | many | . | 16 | CASSLGAGIEDTEAFF | TGCGCCAGCAGCTTGGGGGCAGGGATTGAGGACACTGAAGCTTTCTTT
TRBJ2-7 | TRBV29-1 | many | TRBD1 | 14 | CSVSDRGVSYEQYF | TGCAGCGTTTCGGACAGGGGGGTCTCCTACGAGCAGTACTTC
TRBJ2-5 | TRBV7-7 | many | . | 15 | CASSSLGGSQETQYF | TGTGCTAGCAGCTCCTTGGGTGGGAGCCAAGAGACCCAGTACTTC
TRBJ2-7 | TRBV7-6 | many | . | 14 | CASSPHPAVDEQYF | TGTGCCAGCAGCCCCCACCCCGCAGTCGACGAGCAGTACTTC
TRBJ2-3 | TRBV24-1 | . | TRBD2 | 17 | CATSDSDRPAGSDTQYF | TGTGCCACCAGTGATTCTGACAGACCAGCGGGATCAGATACGCAGTATTTT
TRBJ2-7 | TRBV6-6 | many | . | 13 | CASLRAGEYEQYF | TGTGCCAGCCTGAGGGCAGGAGAATACGAGCAGTACTTC
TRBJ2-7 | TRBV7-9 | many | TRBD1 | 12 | CASSLDRREQYF | TGTGCCAGCAGCCTGGACAGGCGGGAGCAGTACTTC
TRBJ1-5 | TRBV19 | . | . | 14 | CASRREGIGQPQHF | TGTGCCAGTAGGCGGGAAGGGATAGGACAGCCCCAGCATTTT
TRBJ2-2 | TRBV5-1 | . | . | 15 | CASSLDTPNTGELFF | TGCGCCAGCAGCTTGGACACGCCGAACACCGGGGAGCTGTTTTTT
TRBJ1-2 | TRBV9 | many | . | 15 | CASSVGNTGRYGYTF | TGTGCCAGCAGCGTTGGTAACACAGGCCGCTATGGCTACACCTTC
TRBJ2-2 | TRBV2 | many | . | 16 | CASRPPTATNTGELFF | TGTGCCAGCAGACCGCCGACAGCTACGAACACCGGGGAGCTGTTTTTT
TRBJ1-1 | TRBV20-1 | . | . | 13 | CSYKTVVATEAFF | TGCAGTTACAAGACAGTAGTTGCCACTGAAGCTTTCTTT
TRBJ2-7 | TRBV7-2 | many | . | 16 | CASSLRVAGTRYEQYF | TGTGCCAGCAGCTTAAGGGTGGCGGGTACTCGCTACGAGCAGTACTTC
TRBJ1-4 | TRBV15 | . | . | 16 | CATSRDLRTWNEKLFF | TGTGCCACCAGCAGAGATCTGAGGACCTGGAATGAAAAACTGTTTTTT
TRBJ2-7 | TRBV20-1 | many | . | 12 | CSAKGRGRGQYF | TGCAGTGCGAAGGGCAGGGGTCGGGGGCAGTACTTC
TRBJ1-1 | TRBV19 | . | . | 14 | CASRVQGKDTEAFF | TGTGCCAGTAGGGTACAGGGTAAGGACACTGAAGCTTTCTTT
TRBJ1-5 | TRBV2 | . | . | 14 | CASLVVGTVQPQHF | TGTGCCAGCTTGGTTGTCGGGACGGTTCAGCCCCAGCATTTT
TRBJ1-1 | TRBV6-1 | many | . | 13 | CASSYVGDTEAFF | TGTGCCAGCAGTTACGTGGGCGACACTGAAGCTTTCTTT
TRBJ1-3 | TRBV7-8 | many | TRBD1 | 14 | CASIRGGTGNTIYF | TGTGCCAGCATCAGGGGGGGGACTGGAAACACCATATATTTT
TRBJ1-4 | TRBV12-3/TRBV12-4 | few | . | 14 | CASSLQTTNEKLFF | TGTGCCAGCAGTTTACAGACAACTAATGAAAAACTGTTTTTT